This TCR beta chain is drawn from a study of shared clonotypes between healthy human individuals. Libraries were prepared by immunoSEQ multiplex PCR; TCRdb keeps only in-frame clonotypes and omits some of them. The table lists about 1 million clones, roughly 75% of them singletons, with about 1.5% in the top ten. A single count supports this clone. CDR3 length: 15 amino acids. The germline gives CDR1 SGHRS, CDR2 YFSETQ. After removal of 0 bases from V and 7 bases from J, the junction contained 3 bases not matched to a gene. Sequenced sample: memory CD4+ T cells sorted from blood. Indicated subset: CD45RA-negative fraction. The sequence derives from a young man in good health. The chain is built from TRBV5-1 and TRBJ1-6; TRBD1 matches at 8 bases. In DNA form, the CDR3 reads TGCGCCAGCAGCTTGGCGACAGGGGAAAATTCACCCCTCCACTTT. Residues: CASSLATGENSPLHF.